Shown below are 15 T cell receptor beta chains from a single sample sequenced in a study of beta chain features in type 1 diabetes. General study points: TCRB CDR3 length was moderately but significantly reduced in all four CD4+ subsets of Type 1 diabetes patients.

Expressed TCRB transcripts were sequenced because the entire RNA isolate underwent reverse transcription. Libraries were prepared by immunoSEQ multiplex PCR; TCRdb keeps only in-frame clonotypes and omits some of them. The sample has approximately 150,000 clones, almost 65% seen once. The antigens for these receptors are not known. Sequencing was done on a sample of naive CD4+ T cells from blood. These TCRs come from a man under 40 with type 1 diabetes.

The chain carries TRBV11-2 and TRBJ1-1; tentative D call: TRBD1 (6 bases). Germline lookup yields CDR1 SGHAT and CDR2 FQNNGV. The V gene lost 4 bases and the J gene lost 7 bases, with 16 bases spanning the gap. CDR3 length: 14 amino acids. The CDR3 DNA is TGTGCCAGCAGCTCAATTACAGGGTTGCGTGAAGCTTTCTTT. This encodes CASSSITGLREAFF.

The CDR3, as DNA: TGCAGCGTTGCCTCGACTACCTACAATGAGCAGTTCTTC. Translating it yields CSVASTTYNEQFF. The rearrangement links TRBV29-1 to TRBJ2-1; the D gene is possibly TRBD2 (5 bases). V lost 4 bases and J 2 bases, leaving 9 bases between the germline ends. Germline V gene sequence: CDR1 SQVTM, CDR2 ANQGSEA. The CDR3 sequence is 13 residues long.

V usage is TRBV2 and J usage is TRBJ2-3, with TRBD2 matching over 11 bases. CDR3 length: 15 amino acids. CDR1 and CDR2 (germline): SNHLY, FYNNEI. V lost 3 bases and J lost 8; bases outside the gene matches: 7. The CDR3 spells CASSDFSGGAGTQYF. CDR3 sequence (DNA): TGTGCCAGCAGTGACTTTAGCGGGGGGGCTGGTACGCAGTATTTT.

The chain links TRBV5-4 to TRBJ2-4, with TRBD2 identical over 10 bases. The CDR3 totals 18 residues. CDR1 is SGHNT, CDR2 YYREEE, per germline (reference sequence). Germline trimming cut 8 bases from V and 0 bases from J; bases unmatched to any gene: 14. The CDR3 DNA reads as TGTGCCAGGCGGCTAGCGGGGGTTTCTGGTTTAGCCAAAAACATTCAGTACTTC. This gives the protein CARRLAGVSGLAKNIQYF.

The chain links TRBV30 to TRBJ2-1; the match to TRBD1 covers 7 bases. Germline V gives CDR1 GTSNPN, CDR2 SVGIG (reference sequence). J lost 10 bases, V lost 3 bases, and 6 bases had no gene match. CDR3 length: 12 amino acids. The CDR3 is CAWSRQGLEQFF. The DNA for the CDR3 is TGTGCCTGGAGCCGACAGGGCTTGGAGCAGTTCTTC. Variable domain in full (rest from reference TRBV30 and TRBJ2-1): SQTIHQWPATLVQPVGSPLSLECTVEGTSNPNLYWYRQAAGRGLQLLFYSVGIGQISSEVPQNLSASRPQDRQFILSSKKLLLSDSGFYLCAWSRQGLEQFFGPGTRLTVL.

CDR3 DNA sequence: TGTGCCAGCAGCCCAGCGGGGATAGAGACCCAGTACTTC. Translated: CASSPAGIETQYF. V is TRBV11-2 and J is TRBJ2-5; 7 nucleotides line up with TRBD2. The V segment lost 5 bases and the J segment 4 bases; nucleotides outside the gene matches: 4. The CDR3 contains 13 residues. CDR1 and CDR2 from the germline V gene are SGHAT and FQNNGV.

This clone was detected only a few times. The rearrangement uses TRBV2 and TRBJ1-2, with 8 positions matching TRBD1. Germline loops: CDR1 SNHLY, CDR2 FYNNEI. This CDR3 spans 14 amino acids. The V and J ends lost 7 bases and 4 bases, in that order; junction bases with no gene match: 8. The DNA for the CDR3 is TGTGCCAGCACTCCGACAGGGGTCGGCTATGGCTACACCTTC. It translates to CASTPTGVGYGYTF.

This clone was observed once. The CDR3 loop reads CASSDPGEGYGYTF. In DNA form, the CDR3 reads TGTGCCAGCAGTGATCCGGGGGAAGGCTATGGCTACACCTTC. This chain links TRBV2 with TRBJ1-2; D is perhaps TRBD1 (5 bases). Trimming pared 3 bases from V and 4 bases from J, leaving 12 bases between. The V gene's germline CDR1 is SNHLY and CDR2 FYNNEI. The length of the CDR3 is 14 residues.

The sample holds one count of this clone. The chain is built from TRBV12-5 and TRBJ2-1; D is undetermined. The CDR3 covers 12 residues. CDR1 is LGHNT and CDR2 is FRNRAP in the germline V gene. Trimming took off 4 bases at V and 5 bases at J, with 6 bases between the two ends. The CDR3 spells CASGWVNNEQFF. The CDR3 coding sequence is TGTGCTAGTGGTTGGGTAAACAATGAGCAGTTCTTC.

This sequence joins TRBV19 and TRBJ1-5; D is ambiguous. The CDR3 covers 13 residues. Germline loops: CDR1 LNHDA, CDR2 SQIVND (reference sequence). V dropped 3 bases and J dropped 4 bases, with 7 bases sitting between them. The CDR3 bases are TGTGCCAGTAGTATGTCAGGAAATCAGCCCCAGCATTTT. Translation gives CASSMSGNQPQHF.

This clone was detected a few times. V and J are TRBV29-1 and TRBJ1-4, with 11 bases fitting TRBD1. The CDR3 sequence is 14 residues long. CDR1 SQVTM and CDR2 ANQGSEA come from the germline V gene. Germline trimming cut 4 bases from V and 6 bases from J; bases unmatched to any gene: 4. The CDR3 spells CSVGRTGGDEKLFF. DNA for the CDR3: TGCAGCGTTGGGCGGACAGGGGGCGATGAAAAACTGTTTTTT.

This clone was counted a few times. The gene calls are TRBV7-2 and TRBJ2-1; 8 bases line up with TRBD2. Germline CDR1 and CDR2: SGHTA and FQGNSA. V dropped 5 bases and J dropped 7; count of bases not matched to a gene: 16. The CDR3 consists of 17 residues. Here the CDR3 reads CASSPIAAGGFRNEQFF. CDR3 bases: TGTGCCAGCAGCCCCATTGCTGCGGGGGGTTTCAGGAATGAGCAGTTCTTC.

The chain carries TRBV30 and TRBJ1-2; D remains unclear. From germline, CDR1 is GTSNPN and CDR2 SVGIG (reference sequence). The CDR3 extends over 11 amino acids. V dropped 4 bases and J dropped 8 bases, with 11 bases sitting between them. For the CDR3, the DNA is TGTGCCTGGACCGGATCGGGCGGCTACACCTTC. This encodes CAWTGSGGYTF.

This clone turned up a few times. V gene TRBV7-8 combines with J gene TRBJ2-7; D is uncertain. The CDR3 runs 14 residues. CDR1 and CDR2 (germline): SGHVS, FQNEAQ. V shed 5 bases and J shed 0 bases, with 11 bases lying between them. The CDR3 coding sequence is TGTGCCAGCAGCCCCCAGCAGTCCTCCTACGAGCAGTACTTC. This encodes CASSPQQSSYEQYF. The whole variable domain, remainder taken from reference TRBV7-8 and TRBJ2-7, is GAGVSQSPRYKVAKRGQDVALRCDPISGHVSLFWYQQALGQGPEFLTYFQNEAQLDKSGLPSDRFFAERPEGSVSTLKIQRTQQEDSAVYLCASSPQQSSYEQYFGPGTRLTVT.

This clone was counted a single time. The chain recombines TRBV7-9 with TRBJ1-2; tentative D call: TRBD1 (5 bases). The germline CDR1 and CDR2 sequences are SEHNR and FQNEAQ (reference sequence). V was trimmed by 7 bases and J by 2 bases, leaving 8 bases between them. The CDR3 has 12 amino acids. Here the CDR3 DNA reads TGTGCCAGCACCCCAGGGAACTATGGCTACACCTTC. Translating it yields CASTPGNYGYTF.